The next 27 T cell receptor beta chains were all read from a single sample in a study of T cells in lung cancer brain metastases. The assay was immunoSEQ multiplex PCR, and TCRdb's table has in-frame clones only and misses some. The table lists several thousand clones, 85% to 90% of them singletons. What was sequenced was tumor tissue from a brain metastasis. All receptors come from a woman between 50 and 59 years old with non-small cell lung cancer that had spread to the brain.

V is TRBV6-5 and J is TRBJ1-1; no firm D call. Per the germline V gene, CDR1 is MNHEY and CDR2 is SVGAGI. The CDR3 sequence is 13 residues long. The ends were cut back, 4 bases at V and 7 bases at J, with 13 bases in the middle. The CDR3 is CASSFATGIEAFF. In DNA, the CDR3 is TGTGCCAGCAGTTTCGCTACCGGGATTGAAGCTTTCTTT.

This clone was found once. The chain uses TRBV7-9 and TRBJ2-3; D assignment may be TRBD1 or TRBD2 (7 bases each). The CDR3 is 14 residues long. V was cut by 7 bases and J by 2 bases, with 13 bases left in between. Germline CDR1 SEHNR, CDR2 FQNEAQ (reference sequence). CDR3 DNA: TGTGCCAGCACCCCAGGGGGGGTCACAGATACGCAGTATTTT. Its translation is CASTPGGVTDTQYF.

This chain connects TRBV9 to TRBJ2-1; D not resolved. From germline, CDR1 is SGDLS and CDR2 YYNGEE. Trimming pared 3 bases from V and 5 bases from J, leaving 9 bases between. The CDR3 consists of 13 residues. The CDR3 protein is CASSAWGHNEQFF. CDR3 sequence (DNA): TGTGCCAGCAGCGCGTGGGGTCACAATGAGCAGTTCTTC.

The J gene is TRBJ2-4, the V gene TRBV7-6; TRBD1 aligns across 10 bases. The CDR3 is made up of 17 amino acids. With 5 bases clipped from V and 0 bases from J, the junction kept 7 bases outside the gene matches. Germline V gene sequence: CDR1 SGHVS, CDR2 FNYEAQ. The CDR3 region is CASSPRDRGLAKNIQYF. CDR3 DNA: TGTGCCAGCAGCCCAAGGGACAGGGGTTTAGCCAAAAACATTCAGTACTTC. The entire variable domain, with the rest obtained from reference TRBV7-6 and TRBJ2-4, is as follows: GAGVSQSPRYKVTKRGQDVALRCDPISGHVSLYWYRQALGQGPEFLTYFNYEAQQDKSGLPNDRFSAERPEGSISTLTIQRTEQRDSAMYRCASSPRDRGLAKNIQYFGAGTRLSVL.

The V call is TRBV30, the J call TRBJ1-3; D is ambiguous. There are 14 residues in the CDR3. V lost 3 bases to trimming and J lost 2 bases, with 11 bases between them. Germline loops: CDR1 GTSNPN, CDR2 SVGIG (reference sequence). The CDR3 spells CAWSVVQAGNTIYF. CDR3 DNA sequence: TGTGCCTGGAGCGTGGTTCAGGCTGGAAACACCATATATTTT.

The chain couples TRBV7-2 to TRBJ1-2, with a tentative D call TRBD1 (6 bases). Germline lookup yields CDR1 SGHTA and CDR2 FQGNSA. The CDR3 runs to 15 residues. Trimming shortened V by 5 bases and J by 1 base, and 14 bases separated the two germline ends. The CDR3 sequence: CASSRPGQHNYGYTF. In nucleotides, the CDR3 is TGTGCCAGCAGCCGTCCAGGACAGCATAACTATGGCTACACCTTC.

The chain couples TRBV7-2 to TRBJ1-3, with D possibly being TRBD1 (5 bases). The CDR3 covers 17 residues. Germline assignment: CDR1 SGHTA and CDR2 FQGNSA. V was clipped by 1 base and J by 2 bases, with 15 bases between them. The CDR3 here is CASSLGPAGSTGNTIYF. CDR3 coding DNA: TGTGCCAGCAGCTTAGGCCCAGCAGGGAGCACTGGAAACACCATATATTTT.

The chain couples TRBV7-8 to TRBJ1-1, with D unclear. CDR3 length equals 13 residues. The ends were cut back, 5 bases at V and 6 bases at J, with 13 bases in the middle. Germline V gene data show CDR1 as SGHVS and CDR2 as FQNEAQ. Here the CDR3 DNA reads TGTGCCAGCAGCAGGCGGGAAAGAGCTGAAGCTTTCTTT. It encodes CASSRRERAEAFF.

The chain links TRBV6-1 to TRBJ2-3; D gene uncertain. From germline, CDR1 is MNHNS and CDR2 SASEGT. The CDR3 runs to 13 residues. Between the trimmed V and J ends, which lost 3 bases and 8 bases, there was a span of 12 bases. The CDR3 protein is CASSDAGEGTQYF. For the CDR3, the DNA is TGTGCCAGCAGTGACGCTGGGGAAGGTACGCAGTATTTT.

This chain uses TRBV7-2 with TRBJ2-5; the D is unclear. Germline V gene sequence: CDR1 SGHTA, CDR2 FQGNSA. This CDR3 region has 14 residues. V was cut by 3 bases and J by 0 bases, with 8 bases left in between. The CDR3 DNA is TGTGCCAGCAGCTTCCGGGCCTACCAAGAGACCCAGTACTTC. Protein sequence: CASSFRAYQETQYF.

Judged by abundance, this clone is large (0.1 to 1%). The chain recombines TRBV7-3 with TRBJ2-2, with 9 bases identical to TRBD2. The trim removed 2 bases at V and 3 bases at J, leaving 4 bases unmatched. CDR1 and CDR2 from the germline V gene are SGHTA and FQGTGA. CDR3 length: 16 residues. CDR3 region: CASSLVLAGYTGELFF. The CDR3 nucleotides are TGTGCCAGCAGCTTAGTTCTAGCGGGGTACACCGGGGAGCTGTTTTTT.

The chain combines TRBV5-4 with TRBJ1-2; TRBD1 agrees at 8 bases. The length of the CDR3 is 19 residues. V dropped 0 bases and J dropped 1; count of bases not matched to a gene: 14. Germline values: CDR1 SGHNT, CDR2 YYREEE (reference sequence). The CDR3 loop reads CASSLDLGQGAPYNYGYTF. DNA of the CDR3: TGTGCCAGCAGCTTGGACCTTGGTCAGGGGGCCCCCTATAACTATGGCTACACCTTC.

The chain uses TRBV6-5 and TRBJ2-7; no firm D call. V lost 6 bases, J lost 0 bases, and 12 bases lay in between. The CDR3 has 14 amino acids. The germline gives CDR1 MNHEY, CDR2 SVGAGI. The CDR3 DNA reads as TGTGCCAGCAGACCCACCAGCCCCTCCTACGAGCAGTACTTC. Translating gives CASRPTSPSYEQYF.

This clone showed up just once. V is TRBV4-3 and J is TRBJ1-2; perhaps TRBD1 as D (5 bases). The CDR3 spans 14 residues. Trimming shortened V by 4 bases and J by 3 bases, and 12 bases separated the two germline ends. Germline V gene sequence: CDR1 LGHNA, CDR2 YSLEER. The CDR3 here is CASSPHGRDYGYTF. The CDR3, as DNA: TGCGCCAGCAGCCCCCACGGCAGGGACTATGGCTACACCTTC.

The chain uses TRBV10-3 and TRBJ1-2; 9 bases line up with TRBD1. Germline V gene data show CDR1 as ENHRY and CDR2 as SYGVKD. The V and J ends lost 0 bases and 0 bases, in that order; junction bases with no gene match: 5. CDR3 length equals 17 residues. CDR3 bases: TGTGCCATCAGTGAGTCGAGGGGGACAGGGCCTAACTATGGCTACACCTTC. As protein: CAISESRGTGPNYGYTF.

This rearrangement joins TRBV2 to TRBJ2-7, with a tentative D call TRBD2 (5 bases). V shed 6 bases and J shed 2 bases, with 11 bases lying between them. This CDR3 has 13 amino acids. CDR1 is SNHLY and CDR2 is FYNNEI in the germline V gene. CDR3 region: CASRDSQTYEQYF. In DNA, the CDR3 is TGTGCCAGCAGGGACTCCCAGACCTACGAGCAGTACTTC.

J is TRBJ1-1 and V is TRBV4-2; no definite D call. Trimming cost V 0 bases and J 1 base, with 12 bases left between them. CDR3 size: 16 residues. Germline CDR1 LGHNA, CDR2 YNFKEQ. DNA for the CDR3: TGTGCCAGCAGCCAAGATCTTAGACGGGAGAACACTGAAGCTTTCTTT. Translated: CASSQDLRRENTEAFF.

The DNA for the CDR3 is TGTGCCAGCAGCCCCCAAGAGGCCGAGCAGTACTTC. It is translated as CASSPQEAEQYF. The chain joins TRBV7-2 to TRBJ2-7; D not resolved. The germline V gene encodes CDR1 SGHTA and CDR2 FQGNSA. This CDR3 region has 12 residues. Trimming pared 5 bases from V and 6 bases from J, leaving 11 bases between.

The chain uses TRBV16 and TRBJ1-2; D remains ambiguous. Germline values: CDR1 KGHSY, CDR2 FQNENV. The V and J ends lost 7 bases and 6 bases respectively, with 21 bases between them. The CDR3 has 15 amino acids. DNA for the CDR3: TGTGCCAGCAAATTCGAATGGGGAGACTTGGATGGCTACACCTTC. Its translation is CASKFEWGDLDGYTF.

The chain employs TRBV30 and TRBJ2-1; TRBD1 matches 10 bases. Germline V gene lookup returns CDR1 GTSNPN and CDR2 SVGIG (reference sequence). CDR3 length equals 13 residues. V gave up 2 bases and J gave up 7 bases; unmatched junction bases: 2. CDR3 loop: CAWSTGQGNEQFF. For the CDR3, the DNA is TGTGCCTGGAGTACGGGACAGGGGAATGAGCAGTTCTTC.

The chain employs TRBV6-1 and TRBJ1-4; D perhaps matches TRBD1 (5 bases). The CDR3 runs 15 residues. The V end was cut by 0 bases, the J end by 8 bases, with 13 bases between. Per germline, CDR1 MNHNS and CDR2 SASEGT. Here the CDR3 DNA reads TGTGCCAGCAGTGAAGCTAGGGGAGGATGGGAAAAACTGTTTTTT. Translation gives CASSEARGGWEKLFF.

The chain carries TRBV13 and TRBJ2-5; TRBD1 matches 8 bases. Germline V gene sequence: CDR1 PRHDT, CDR2 FYEKMQ (reference sequence). V lost 6 bases, J lost 2 bases, and 5 bases stayed unmatched. The CDR3 runs to 14 residues. Here the CDR3 reads CASSSRTGQETQYF. CDR3 in DNA: TGTGCCAGCAGTTCACGGACAGGGCAAGAGACCCAGTACTTC.

This clone was recorded once. This chain joins TRBV5-1 and TRBJ2-1; TRBD2 matches at 15 bases. In germline, CDR1 is SGHRS, CDR2 YFSETQ. This CDR3 is built from 17 residues. Unmatched junction bases numbered 7, after V lost 0 bases and J lost 9 bases. CDR3: CASSLGGSGLAGGEQFF. The CDR3 bases are TGCGCCAGCAGCTTGGGCGGGTCGGGACTAGCGGGAGGTGAGCAGTTCTTC.

This clone was detected only a few times. V is TRBV19 and J is TRBJ1-5, with a possible D match to TRBD1 (6 bases). Trimming removed 3 bases from V and 8 bases from J, with 11 bases in between. The CDR3 runs 13 residues. The germline CDR1 and CDR2 sequences are LNHDA and SQIVND (reference sequence). The DNA for the CDR3 is TGTGCCAGTAGTATCCGGACAGATGAGCCCCAGCATTTT. It codes for CASSIRTDEPQHF.

This clone has just a few counts. The rearrangement uses TRBV7-9 and TRBJ2-7, with 8 bases matching TRBD1. Looked up from germline, CDR1 is SEHNR and CDR2 is FQNEAQ (reference sequence). V was pared by 2 bases and J by 7 bases, with 10 bases of the junction left unmatched. The CDR3 runs to 15 residues. The CDR3 DNA sequence: TGTGCCAGCAGCTTATTGGGGGCAGGGGGCAGTGAGCAGTACTTC. Protein: CASSLLGAGGSEQYF.

This clone was seen just once. This sequence joins TRBV20-1 and TRBJ1-2; D is undetermined. Trimming cost V 3 bases and J 6 bases, with 8 bases left between them. The CDR3 runs 11 residues. Germline V CDR1 and CDR2: DFQATT, SNEGSKA (reference sequence). CDR3 bases: TGCAGTGCTAGTACCGTCGATGGCTACACCTTC. It translates to CSASTVDGYTF.

The chain links TRBV10-2 to TRBJ2-2, with D perhaps being TRBD1 or TRBD2 (5 bases each). Trimming shortened V by 6 bases and J by 6 bases, and 26 bases separated the two germline ends. Per germline, CDR1 WSHSY and CDR2 SAAADI. The CDR3 runs 18 residues. The CDR3 nucleotides are TGCGCCAGCAGGCAGATCGGGACCAGGCGCCAAACAGCCGGGGAGCTGTTTTTT. This codes for CASRQIGTRRQTAGELFF.